A single sample is the source of the 9 T cell receptor beta chains below, sequenced in a study of T cell responses to AZD1222 COVID-19 vaccine. Generated by immunoSEQ multiplex PCR, the TCRdb table keeps only in-frame clones and is missing some. The sample lists fewer than 200,000 clones, around 92% occurring once. Sequencing used peripheral blood, obtained on day 0 of AZD1222 vaccination. The receptors come from an adult in good health.

This chain connects TRBV10-1 to TRBJ2-3; D tentatively fits TRBD1 or TRBD2 (6 bases each). V lost 4 bases and J 3 bases, leaving 8 bases between the germline ends. CDR1 WNHNN and CDR2 SYGVQD come from the germline V gene (reference sequence). CDR3 size: 13 residues. DNA for the CDR3: TGCGCCAGCAGTGCGGGGGCAACAGATACGCAGTATTTT. It yields the protein CASSAGATDTQYF.

The chain employs TRBV5-6 and TRBJ2-3, with 9 bases aligning to TRBD2. The length of the CDR3 is 16 residues. The junction had 8 bases not matched to a gene; V was cut back by 4 bases and J by 2 bases. Germline V gene data show CDR1 as SGHDT and CDR2 as YYEEEE. This chain's CDR3 is CASSHLAGDTTDTQYF. In DNA form, the CDR3 reads TGTGCCAGCAGCCACTTAGCGGGGGACACCACAGATACGCAGTATTTT.

The V call is TRBV18, the J call TRBJ2-1; D gene uncertain. Trimming cost V 1 base and J 2 bases, with 9 bases left between them. The CDR3 contains 15 residues. Germline loops: CDR1 KGHSH, CDR2 LQKENI. CDR3 nucleotide sequence: TGTGCCAGCTCACCACGGGTCACTGCCTACAATGAGCAGTTCTTC. Amino acid sequence: CASSPRVTAYNEQFF.

This sequence joins TRBV5-5 and TRBJ1-4, with 8 bases that match TRBD1. The CDR3 runs to 15 residues. Germline V CDR1 and CDR2: SGHKS, YYEKEE (reference sequence). V lost 0 bases to trimming and J lost 9 bases; unmatched junction nucleotides: 7. In DNA form, the CDR3 reads TGTGCCAGCAGCTTGGATGACAGGGGAAACAAAAAACTGTTTTTT. It translates to CASSLDDRGNKKLFF.

V is TRBV4-2 and J is TRBJ1-3, with D unresolved. The CDR3 consists of 13 residues. Trimming cost V 1 base and J 4 bases, with 5 bases left between them. Germline CDR1 LGHNA, CDR2 YNFKEQ. The CDR3 reads CASSQVGGNTIYF. As DNA, the CDR3 is TGTGCCAGCAGCCAAGTTGGGGGAAACACCATATATTTT.

The chain couples TRBV7-9 to TRBJ1-3; 10 bases are shared with TRBD1. From germline, CDR1 is SEHNR and CDR2 FQNEAQ (reference sequence). V shed 4 bases and J 2 bases; nucleotides not matched to a gene: 5. This CDR3 is 16 amino acids long. This CDR3 is CASSSPGTGAGNTIYF. The CDR3 DNA is TGTGCCAGCAGCTCCCCCGGGACAGGGGCTGGAAACACCATATATTTT.

The chain employs TRBV13 and TRBJ2-7; TRBD1 might be the D (6 bases). Germline CDR1 and CDR2: PRHDT and FYEKMQ (reference sequence). V was shortened by 4 bases and J by 0 bases, with 10 bases between the two germline ends. The CDR3 length is 14 residues. The CDR3 spells CASSYRDPSYEQYF. CDR3 DNA sequence: TGTGCCAGCAGCTACAGGGATCCCTCCTACGAGCAGTACTTC. Filled out from reference TRBV13 and TRBJ2-7, the complete variable domain reads AAGVIQSPRHLIKEKRETATLKCYPIPRHDTVYWYQQGPGQDPQFLISFYEKMQSDKGSIPDRFSAQQFSDYHSELNMSSLELGDSALYFCASSYRDPSYEQYFGPGTRLTVT.

The rearrangement uses TRBV18 and TRBJ1-4; D is unresolved. The germline V gene encodes CDR1 KGHSH and CDR2 LQKENI. The CDR3 spans 13 residues. Trimming shortened V by 6 bases and J by 6 bases, and 11 bases separated the two germline ends. The CDR3 DNA is TGTGCCAGCTCTTTGGCAGGATATGAAAAACTGTTTTTT. The encoded protein is CASSLAGYEKLFF.

DNA of the CDR3: TGTGCCAGCAGTCCCACGGGGGGTACAGCTTTCTTT. This encodes CASSPTGGTAFF. This sequence joins TRBV27 and TRBJ1-1; D might be TRBD1 (5 bases). V shed 5 bases and J shed 10 bases, with 14 bases lying between them. This CDR3 comprises 12 residues. The germline CDR1 and CDR2 sequences are MNHEY and SMNVEV (reference sequence).